The clone carrying this TCR beta chain has only a few counts. Its antigen is still unknown. This CDR3 region has 16 residues. Germline V lookup: CDR1 MGHRA, CDR2 YSYEKL. The V end lost 0 bases, the J end lost 1 base, and 12 bases lay between the germline ends. The data were taken from a study of T cells after yellow fever vaccination. Study outcomes and limitations: It was a small share of clonotypes that appeared in both CD4 and CD8 compartments.

TCRdb redid the calling of the 5' RACE reads with MiXCR, one entry per CDR3 protein. Altogether hundreds of thousands of distinct CDR3 sequences are present, 4.1% being singletons, with the ten largest covering around 23%. The receptor comes from a man aged 18 to 30 who received the YFV17D yellow fever vaccine. Specimen: PBMCs, collected 5 days after the yellow fever booster vaccination. The J gene is TRBJ2-5, the V gene TRBV4-1; D may be TRBD1 (7 bases). DNA of the CDR3: TGCGCCAGCAGCCAAGAGAGGGGGGACAGCCAAGAGACCCAGTACTTC. Translated: CASSQERGDSQETQYF.